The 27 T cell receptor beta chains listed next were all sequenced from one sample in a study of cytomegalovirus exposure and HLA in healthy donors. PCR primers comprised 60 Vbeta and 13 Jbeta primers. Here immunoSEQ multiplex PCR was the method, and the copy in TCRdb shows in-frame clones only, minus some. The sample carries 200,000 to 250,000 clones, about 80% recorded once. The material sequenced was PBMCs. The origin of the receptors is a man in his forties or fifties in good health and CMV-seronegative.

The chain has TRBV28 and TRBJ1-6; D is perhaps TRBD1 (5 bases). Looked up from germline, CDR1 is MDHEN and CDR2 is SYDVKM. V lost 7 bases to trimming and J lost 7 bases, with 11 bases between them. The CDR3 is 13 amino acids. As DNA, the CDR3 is TGTGCCAGCATGAACCAGGGCAATTCACCCCTCCACTTT. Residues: CASMNQGNSPLHF.

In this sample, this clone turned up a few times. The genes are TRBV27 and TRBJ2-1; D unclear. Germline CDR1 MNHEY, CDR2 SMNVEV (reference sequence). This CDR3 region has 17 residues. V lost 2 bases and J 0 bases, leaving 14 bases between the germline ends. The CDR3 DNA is TGTGCCAGCAGTTTAATCCCTAGTCTGAGCTCCTACAATGAGCAGTTCTTC. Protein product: CASSLIPSLSSYNEQFF.

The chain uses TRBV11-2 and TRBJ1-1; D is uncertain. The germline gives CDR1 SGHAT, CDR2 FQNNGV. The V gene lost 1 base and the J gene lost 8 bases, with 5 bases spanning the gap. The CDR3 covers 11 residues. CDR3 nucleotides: TGTGCCAGCAGCTTAGGGAGGGAAGCTTTCTTT. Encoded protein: CASSLGREAFF. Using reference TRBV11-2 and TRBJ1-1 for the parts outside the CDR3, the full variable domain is EAGVAQSPRYKIIEKRQSVAFWCNPISGHATLYWYQQILGQGPKLLIQFQNNGVVDDSQLPKDRFSAERLKGVDSTLKIQPAKLEDSAVYLCASSLGREAFFGQGTRLTVV.

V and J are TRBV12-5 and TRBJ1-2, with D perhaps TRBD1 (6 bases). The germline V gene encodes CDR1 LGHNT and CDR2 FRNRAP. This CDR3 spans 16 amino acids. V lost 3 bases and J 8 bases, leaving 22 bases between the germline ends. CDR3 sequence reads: CASGFSPVPRGRGYTF. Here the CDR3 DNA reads TGTGCTAGTGGTTTCAGTCCCGTTCCCAGGGGAAGAGGCTACACCTTC.

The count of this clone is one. The CDR3 sequence: CASSSGTGSTGELFF. The CDR3 nucleotides read TGTGCCAGCAGCTCCGGGACAGGATCCACCGGGGAGCTGTTTTTT. The chain links TRBV11-3 to TRBJ2-2; TRBD1 matches at 8 bases. Germline V gives CDR1 SGHNT, CDR2 YENEEA. CDR3 size: 15 residues. V shed 4 bases, J shed 4 bases, and the junction held 5 bases outside the gene matches.

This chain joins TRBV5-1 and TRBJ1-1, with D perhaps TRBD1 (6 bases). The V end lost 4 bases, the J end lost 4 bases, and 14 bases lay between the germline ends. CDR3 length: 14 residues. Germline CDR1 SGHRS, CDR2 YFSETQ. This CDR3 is CASSIQGIGTEAFF. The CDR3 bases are TGCGCCAGCAGCATCCAGGGGATCGGCACTGAAGCTTTCTTT.

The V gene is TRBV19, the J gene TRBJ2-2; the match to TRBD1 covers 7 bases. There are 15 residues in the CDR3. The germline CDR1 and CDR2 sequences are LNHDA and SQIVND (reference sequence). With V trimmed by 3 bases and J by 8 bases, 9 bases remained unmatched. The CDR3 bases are TGTGCCAGTAGTATGGAGACAGGGAGTCTTGGGGAGCTGTTTTTT. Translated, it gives CASSMETGSLGELFF.

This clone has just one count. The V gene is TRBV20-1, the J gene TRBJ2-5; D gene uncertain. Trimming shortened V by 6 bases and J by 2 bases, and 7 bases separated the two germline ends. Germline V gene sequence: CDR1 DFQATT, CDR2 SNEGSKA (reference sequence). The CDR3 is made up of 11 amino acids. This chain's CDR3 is CSARPQETQYF. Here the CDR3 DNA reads TGCAGTGCCAGGCCACAAGAGACCCAGTACTTC.

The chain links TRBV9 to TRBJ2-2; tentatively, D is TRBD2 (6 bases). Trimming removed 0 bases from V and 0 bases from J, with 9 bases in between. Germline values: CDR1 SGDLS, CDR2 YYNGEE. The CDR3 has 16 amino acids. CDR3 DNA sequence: TGTGCCAGCAGCGTAGACCCGGGGGCGAACACCGGGGAGCTGTTTTTT. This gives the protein CASSVDPGANTGELFF.

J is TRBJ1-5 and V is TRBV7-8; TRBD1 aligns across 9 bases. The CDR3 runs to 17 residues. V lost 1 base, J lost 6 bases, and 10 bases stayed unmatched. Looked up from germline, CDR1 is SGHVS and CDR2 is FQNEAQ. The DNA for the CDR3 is TGTGCCAGCAGCTTAGTACGGGGACAGGGACAGGGTCAGCCCCAGCATTTT. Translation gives CASSLVRGQGQGQPQHF.

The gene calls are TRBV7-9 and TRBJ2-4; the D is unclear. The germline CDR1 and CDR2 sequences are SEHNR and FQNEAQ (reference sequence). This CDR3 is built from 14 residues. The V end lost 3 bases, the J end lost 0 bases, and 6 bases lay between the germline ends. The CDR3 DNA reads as TGTGCCAGCAGCTTGTCCATAGCCAAAAACATTCAGTACTTC. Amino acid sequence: CASSLSIAKNIQYF.

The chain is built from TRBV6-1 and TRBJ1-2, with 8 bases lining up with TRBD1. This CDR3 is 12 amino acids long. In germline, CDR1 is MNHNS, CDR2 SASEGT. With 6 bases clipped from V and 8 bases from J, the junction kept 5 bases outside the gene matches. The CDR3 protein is CASRAGGWGYTF. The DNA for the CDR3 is TGTGCCAGCAGAGCAGGGGGCTGGGGCTACACCTTC.

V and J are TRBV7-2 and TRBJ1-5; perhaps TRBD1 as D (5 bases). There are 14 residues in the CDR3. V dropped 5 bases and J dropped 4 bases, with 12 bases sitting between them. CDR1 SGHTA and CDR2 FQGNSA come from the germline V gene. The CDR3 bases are TGTGCCAGCAGCCCGGGACTGGGAAATCAGCCCCAGCATTTT. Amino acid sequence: CASSPGLGNQPQHF. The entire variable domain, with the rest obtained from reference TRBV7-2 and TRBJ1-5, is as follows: GAGVSQSPSNKVTEKGKDVELRCDPISGHTALYWYRQSLGQGLEFLIYFQGNSAPDKSGLPSDRFSAERTGGSVSTLTIQRTQQEDSAVYLCASSPGLGNQPQHFGDGTRLSIL.

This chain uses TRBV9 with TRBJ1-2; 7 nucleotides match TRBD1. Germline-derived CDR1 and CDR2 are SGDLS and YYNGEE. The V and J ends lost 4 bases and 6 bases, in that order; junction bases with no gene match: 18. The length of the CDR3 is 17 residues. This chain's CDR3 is CASSLAGGTAAPNGYTF. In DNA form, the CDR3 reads TGTGCCAGCAGCCTCGCGGGAGGGACAGCCGCCCCGAATGGCTACACCTTC.

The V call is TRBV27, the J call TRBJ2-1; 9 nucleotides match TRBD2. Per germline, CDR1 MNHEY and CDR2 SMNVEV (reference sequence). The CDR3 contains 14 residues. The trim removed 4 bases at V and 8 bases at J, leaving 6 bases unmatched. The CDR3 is CASSYERGDDEQFF. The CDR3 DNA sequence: TGTGCCAGCAGTTACGAGCGGGGGGACGATGAGCAGTTCTTC.

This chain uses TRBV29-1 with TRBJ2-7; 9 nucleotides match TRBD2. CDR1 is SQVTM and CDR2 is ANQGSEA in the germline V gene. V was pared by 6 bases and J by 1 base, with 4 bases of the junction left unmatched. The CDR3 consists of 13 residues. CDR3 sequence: CSVPSGDSYEQYF. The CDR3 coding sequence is TGCAGCGTCCCTAGCGGGGATTCCTACGAGCAGTACTTC.

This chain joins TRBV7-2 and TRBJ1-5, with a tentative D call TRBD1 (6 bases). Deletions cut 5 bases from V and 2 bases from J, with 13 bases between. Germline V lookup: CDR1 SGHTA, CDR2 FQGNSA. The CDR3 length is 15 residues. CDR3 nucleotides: TGTGCCAGCAGCCCCGGGGGGGCGGGCAATCAGCCCCAGCATTTT. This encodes CASSPGGAGNQPQHF.

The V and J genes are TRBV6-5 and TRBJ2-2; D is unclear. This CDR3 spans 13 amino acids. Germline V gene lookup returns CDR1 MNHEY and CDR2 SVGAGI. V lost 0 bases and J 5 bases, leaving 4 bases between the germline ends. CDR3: CASSYSHTGELFF. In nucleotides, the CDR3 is TGTGCCAGCAGTTACTCCCATACCGGGGAGCTGTTTTTT.

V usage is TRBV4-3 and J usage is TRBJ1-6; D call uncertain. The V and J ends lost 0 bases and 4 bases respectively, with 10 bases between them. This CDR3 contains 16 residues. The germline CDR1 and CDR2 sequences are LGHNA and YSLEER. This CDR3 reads CASSQDHDGYNSPLHF. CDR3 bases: TGCGCCAGCAGCCAAGATCACGACGGGTATAATTCACCCCTCCACTTT.

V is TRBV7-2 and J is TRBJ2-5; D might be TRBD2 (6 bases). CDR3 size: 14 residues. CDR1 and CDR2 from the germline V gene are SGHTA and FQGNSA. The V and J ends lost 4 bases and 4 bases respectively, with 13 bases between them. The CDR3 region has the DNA TGTGCCAGCAGCTCGGGGACTGGGAGAGAGACCCAGTACTTC. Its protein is CASSSGTGRETQYF.

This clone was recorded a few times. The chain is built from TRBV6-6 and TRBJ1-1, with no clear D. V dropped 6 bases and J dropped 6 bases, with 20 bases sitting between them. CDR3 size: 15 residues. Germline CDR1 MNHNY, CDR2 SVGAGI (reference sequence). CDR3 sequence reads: CASSQDLRSKPEAFF. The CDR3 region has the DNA TGTGCCAGCAGCCAAGATTTGCGTTCGAAGCCTGAAGCTTTCTTT.

The CDR3 reads CASSYSDSNEQFF. CDR3 nucleotides: TGTGCCAGCAGTTACTCGGACTCCAATGAGCAGTTCTTC. V and J are TRBV6-6 and TRBJ2-1; perhaps TRBD2 as D (5 bases). Between the trimmed V and J ends, which lost 0 bases and 6 bases, there was a span of 6 bases. The CDR3 totals 13 residues. The germline V gene has CDR1 MNHNY and CDR2 SVGAGI (reference sequence).

Written as DNA, the CDR3 is TGCGCCAGCAGCTCGATGGACAGGCCCGACGAGCAGTACTTC. The encoded protein is CASSSMDRPDEQYF. The rearrangement joins TRBV4-1 to TRBJ2-7, with 7 bases aligning to TRBD1. Germline CDR1 MGHRA, CDR2 YSYEKL. The CDR3 contains 14 residues. The trim removed 5 bases at V and 5 bases at J, leaving 9 bases unmatched.

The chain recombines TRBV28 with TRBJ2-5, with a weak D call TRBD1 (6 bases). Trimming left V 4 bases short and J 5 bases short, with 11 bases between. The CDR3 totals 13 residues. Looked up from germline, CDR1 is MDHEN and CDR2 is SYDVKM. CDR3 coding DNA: TGTGCCAGCAGTTCAGGGGCGGAGGAGACCCAGTACTTC. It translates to CASSSGAEETQYF.

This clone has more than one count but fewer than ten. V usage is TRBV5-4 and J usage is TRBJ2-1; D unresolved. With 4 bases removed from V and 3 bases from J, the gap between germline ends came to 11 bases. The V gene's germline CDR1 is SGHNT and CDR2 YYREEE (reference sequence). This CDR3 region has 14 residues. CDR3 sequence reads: CASSLWSGYNEQFF. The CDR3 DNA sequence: TGTGCCAGCAGCCTATGGAGTGGCTACAATGAGCAGTTCTTC.

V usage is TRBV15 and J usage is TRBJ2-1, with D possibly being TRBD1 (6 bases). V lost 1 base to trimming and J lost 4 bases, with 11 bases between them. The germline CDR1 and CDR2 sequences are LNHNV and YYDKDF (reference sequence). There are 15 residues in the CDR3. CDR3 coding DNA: TGTGCCACCAGCAGAGGAGGGGGAAGATACAATGAGCAGTTCTTC. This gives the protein CATSRGGGRYNEQFF. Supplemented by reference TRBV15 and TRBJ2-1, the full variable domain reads DAMVIQNPRYQVTQFGKPVTLSCSQTLNHNVMYWYQQKSSQAPKLLFHYYDKDFNNEADTPDNFQSRRPNTSFCFLDIRSPGLGDTAMYLCATSRGGGRYNEQFFGPGTRLTVL.

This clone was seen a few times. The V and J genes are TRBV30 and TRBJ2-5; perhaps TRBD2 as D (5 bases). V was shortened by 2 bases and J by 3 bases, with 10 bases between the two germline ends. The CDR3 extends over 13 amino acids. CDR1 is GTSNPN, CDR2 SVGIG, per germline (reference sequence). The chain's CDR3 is CAWSPPGEETQYF. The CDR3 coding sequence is TGTGCCTGGAGTCCCCCCGGGGAAGAGACCCAGTACTTC.